The clone carrying this T cell receptor (beta chain) occurred once. The data belong to a study of cytomegalovirus exposure and HLA in healthy donors. Trimming took 6 bases from V and 0 from J, leaving 16 bases between them. The CDR3 totals 16 residues. Germline lookup yields CDR1 MNHNY and CDR2 SVGAGI (reference sequence). PCR was performed using 60 Vbeta and 13 Jbeta primers. Profiled with immunoSEQ multiplex PCR; TCRdb holds only in-frame clones, not every one. The sample records more than 100,000 clones, around 73% being singletons. This receptor was taken from a middle-aged woman in good health and CMV-seropositive. Source material: PBMCs. The chain carries TRBV6-6 and TRBJ2-3, with D uncertain. CDR3 bases: TGTGCCAGCAGCTCCCTAGGTGGATCTAGCACAGATACGCAGTATTTT. Protein: CASSSLGGSSTDTQYF.